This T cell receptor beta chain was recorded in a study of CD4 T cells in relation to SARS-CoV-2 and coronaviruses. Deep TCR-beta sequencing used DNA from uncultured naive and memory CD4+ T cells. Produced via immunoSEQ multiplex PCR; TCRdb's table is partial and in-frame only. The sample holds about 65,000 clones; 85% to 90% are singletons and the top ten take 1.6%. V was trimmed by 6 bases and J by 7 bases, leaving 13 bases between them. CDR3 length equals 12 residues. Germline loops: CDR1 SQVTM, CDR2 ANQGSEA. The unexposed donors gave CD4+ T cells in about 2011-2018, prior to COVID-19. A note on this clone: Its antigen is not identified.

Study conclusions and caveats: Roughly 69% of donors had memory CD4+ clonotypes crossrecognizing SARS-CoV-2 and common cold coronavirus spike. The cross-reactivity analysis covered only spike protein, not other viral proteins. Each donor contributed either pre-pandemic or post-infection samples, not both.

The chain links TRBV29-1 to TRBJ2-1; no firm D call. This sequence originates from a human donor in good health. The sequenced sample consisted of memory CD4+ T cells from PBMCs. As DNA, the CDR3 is TGCAGCGTGACGACGGTCGGAAATGAGCAGTTCTTC. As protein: CSVTTVGNEQFF.